Each of the 5 T cell receptor beta chains below was sequenced from the same sample in a study of siplizumab effects on memory and regulatory T cells. The data were produced by immunoSEQ multiplex PCR, yet TCRdb's version contains in-frame clones alone and is incomplete. This sample has over 100,000 clones, with 93% found just once. Sample: Tregs sorted from blood. These receptor sequences come from a human donor in good health.

This clone is a singleton in its sample. V and J are TRBV23-1 and TRBJ1-1; D gene unclear. TRBV23-1 is treated as an ORF (open reading frame) with a function not yet certain. The CDR3 is 15 residues long. V dropped 4 bases and J dropped 3 bases, with 15 bases sitting between them. CDR3 sequence reads: CASSRPDPTDTEAFF. The DNA of the CDR3 is TGCGCCAGCAGTCGCCCGGACCCCACCGACACTGAAGCTTTCTTT.

This clone has a single count. The CDR3 protein is CASSMAAGRTNYGYTF. CDR3 in DNA: TGTGCCAGTAGTATGGCGGCGGGCAGAACTAACTATGGCTACACCTTC. This sequence joins TRBV19 and TRBJ1-2; D gene ambiguous. CDR3 length: 16 residues. V was trimmed by 3 bases and J by 0 bases, leaving 14 bases between them. Germline V gene sequence: CDR1 LNHDA, CDR2 SQIVND (reference sequence).

This clone was counted once. This rearrangement joins TRBV4-2 to TRBJ2-1; TRBD2 aligns across 11 bases. CDR1 is LGHNA, CDR2 YNFKEQ, per germline. The CDR3 covers 18 residues. J gave up 3 bases and V 0 bases, and 7 bases lay outside the gene matches. The CDR3 protein is CASSQDWGLAVLYNEQFF. As DNA, the CDR3 is TGTGCCAGCAGCCAAGATTGGGGACTAGCGGTTCTCTACAATGAGCAGTTCTTC.

The chain combines TRBV6-4 with TRBJ2-2; 9 nucleotides align to TRBD1. Trimming took 6 bases from V and 2 from J; bases not matched to a gene: 13. Germline V lookup: CDR1 MRHNA, CDR2 SNTAGT. This CDR3 spans 18 amino acids. The CDR3 nucleotides read TGTGCCAGCAGGCCCCGGGGACAGGGATCATCCAACACCGGGGAGCTGTTTTTT. Translated: CASRPRGQGSSNTGELFF.

This clone occurred once. This chain joins TRBV5-6 and TRBJ1-6; TRBD1 might be the D (5 bases). Looked up from germline, CDR1 is SGHDT and CDR2 is YYEEEE. The V gene lost 2 bases and the J gene lost 11 bases, with 23 bases spanning the gap. CDR3 length: 17 residues. CDR3 in amino acids: CASSFWGGWQGHPPLHF. CDR3 bases: TGTGCCAGCAGCTTTTGGGGAGGTTGGCAGGGCCATCCACCCCTCCACTTT.